This TCR beta chain was observed in a study of sequential checkpoint blockade in melanoma. This CDR3 is 15 amino acids long. The repertoire was sequenced with immunoSEQ multiplex PCR; TCRdb's copy has only in-frame clones and lacks some. The data contain about 12,000 clones, 27% of them singletons. This clone has more than one count but fewer than ten. Noted treatment: randomized to nivolumab then ipilimumab (arm A) or the reverse (arm B). The clonotype comes from a human donor with melanoma. The V call is TRBV12-2, the J call TRBJ1-1. TRBV12-2 counts as a pseudogene. The specimen comprised tumor tissue (inferred from file names), sampled from a patient given nivolumab and ipilimumab in sequence. The chain's CDR3 is CASGGRGFMNTEAFF. The CDR3 coding sequence is TGTGCTAGCGGGGGCAGGGGATTCATGAACACTGAAGCTTTCTTT.